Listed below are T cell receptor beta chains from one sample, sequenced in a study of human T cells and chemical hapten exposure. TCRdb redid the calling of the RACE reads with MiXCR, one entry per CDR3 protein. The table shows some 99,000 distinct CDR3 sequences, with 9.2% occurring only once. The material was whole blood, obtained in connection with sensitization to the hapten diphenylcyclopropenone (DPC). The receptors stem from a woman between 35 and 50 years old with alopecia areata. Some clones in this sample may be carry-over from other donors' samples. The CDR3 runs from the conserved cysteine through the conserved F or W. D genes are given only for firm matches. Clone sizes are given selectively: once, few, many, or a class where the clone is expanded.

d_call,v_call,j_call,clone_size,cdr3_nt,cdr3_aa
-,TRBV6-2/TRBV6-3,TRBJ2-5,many,TGTGCCAGCAGTTACTCCTGGACTCGAGCGGAGACCCAGTACTTC,CASSYSWTRAETQYF
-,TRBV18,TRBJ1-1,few,TGTGCCAGCTCACCTGGCTTGGGGAGGGACACTGAAGCTTTCTTT,CASSPGLGRDTEAFF
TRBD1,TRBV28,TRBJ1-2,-,TGTGCCAGTAGTTCCGAATGGGACAGGGAGAACTATGGCTACACCTTC,CASSSEWDRENYGYTF
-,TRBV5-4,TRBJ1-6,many,TGTGCCAGCAGCTCCCTCTTCCGGGACCATAATTCACCCCTCCACTTT,CASSSLFRDHNSPLHF
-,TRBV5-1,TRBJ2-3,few,TGCGCCAGCAGCTCCGGGATAGGCACAGATACGCAGTATTTT,CASSSGIGTDTQYF
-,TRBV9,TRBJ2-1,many,TGTGCCAGCAGCCCTAGCATAATACAAAGGGGCGAGCAGTTCTTC,CASSPSIIQRGEQFF
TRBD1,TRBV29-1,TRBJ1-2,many,TGCAGCGTTGACTCGGGACAGCGATACACCTTC,CSVDSGQRYTF
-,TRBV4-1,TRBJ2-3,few,TGCGCCAGCAGCCGCGGGTCTGGAGGGGTTGAGGATACGCAGTATTTT,CASSRGSGGVEDTQYF
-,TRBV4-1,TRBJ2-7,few,TGCGCCAGCAGCCAAGATCCCCCCGGTAGCGCTCAAGGGGAGCAGTACTTC,CASSQDPPGSAQGEQYF
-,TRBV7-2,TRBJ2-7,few,TGTGCCAGCAGCCGCACAGGGAGACACGAGCAGTACTTC,CASSRTGRHEQYF
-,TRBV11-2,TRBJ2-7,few,TGTGCCAGCAGCTTAGTGTTAGGGTCCTACGAGCAGTACTTC,CASSLVLGSYEQYF
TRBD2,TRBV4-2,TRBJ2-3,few,TGTGCCAGCAGCCAAGCCCAGCGGGGGTTCACAGATACGCAGTATTTT,CASSQAQRGFTDTQYF
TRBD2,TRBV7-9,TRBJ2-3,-,TGTGCCAGCAGCTTAACCTGGACTAGCGGGGGGGCCGCTGGAGATACGCAGTATTTT,CASSLTWTSGGAAGDTQYF
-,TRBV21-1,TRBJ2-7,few,TGTGCCAGCAGCAAAGTTATAGGCCAGAGAACCTACGAGCAGTACTTC,CASSKVIGQRTYEQYF
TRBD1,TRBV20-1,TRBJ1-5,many,TGCAGTGCTAAGTCGGCAGGGGGGGGGAGTCAGCCCCAGCATTTT,CSAKSAGGGSQPQHF
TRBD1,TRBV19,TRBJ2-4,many,TGTGCCAGCAAACAGGGGGCAGGCAAAAACATTCAGTACTTC,CASKQGAGKNIQYF
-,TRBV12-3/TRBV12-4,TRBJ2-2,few,TGTGCCAGCAGAGCCGGGACTAACACCGGGGAGCTGTTTTTT,CASRAGTNTGELFF
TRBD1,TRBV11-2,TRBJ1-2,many,TGTGCCAGCAGCTTAGAAACAGGGGACTATGGCTACACCTTC,CASSLETGDYGYTF